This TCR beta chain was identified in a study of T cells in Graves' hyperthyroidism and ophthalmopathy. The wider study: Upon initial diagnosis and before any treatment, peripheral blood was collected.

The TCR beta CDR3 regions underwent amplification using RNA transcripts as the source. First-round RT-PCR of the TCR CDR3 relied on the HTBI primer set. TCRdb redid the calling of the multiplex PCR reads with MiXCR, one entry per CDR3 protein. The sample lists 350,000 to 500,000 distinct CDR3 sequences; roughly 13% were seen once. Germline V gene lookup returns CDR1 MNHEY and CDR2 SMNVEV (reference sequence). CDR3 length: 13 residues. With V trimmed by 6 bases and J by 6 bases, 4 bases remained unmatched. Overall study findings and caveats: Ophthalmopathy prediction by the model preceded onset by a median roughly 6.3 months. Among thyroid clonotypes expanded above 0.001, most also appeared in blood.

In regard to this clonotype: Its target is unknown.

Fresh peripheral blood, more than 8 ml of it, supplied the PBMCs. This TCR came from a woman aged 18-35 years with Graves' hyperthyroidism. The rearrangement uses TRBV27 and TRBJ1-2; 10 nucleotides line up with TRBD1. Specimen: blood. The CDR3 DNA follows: TGTGCCAGCAGAGACAGGGGGCTGAATGGCTACACCTTC. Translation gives CASRDRGLNGYTF.